This T cell receptor beta chain was recorded in a study of T cells expressing NK-cell markers. Study-wide context: Most of the eight sequenced donors tested HCMV-seropositive; one tested seronegative. Study results and limitations: Similarly, these clonotypes led the CD3+CD56-NKG2C+ fraction as well in a handful of donors.

This CDR3 contains 15 residues. Germline assignment: CDR1 SEHNR and CDR2 FQNEAQ (reference sequence). With regard to this clonotype: The target antigen is unknown.

TCRdb re-called the 5' RACE reads and catalogs CDR3 proteins one per entry, DNA excluded. Recorded for this sample: about 260,000 distinct CDR3 sequences. What was sequenced was blood T cells: a sorted CD56 or NKG2C T cell subset, CD4+ or CD8+ T cells, or bulk PBMC T cells (not recorded which). The sequence derives from a young man in good health. The chain recombines TRBV7-9 with TRBJ1-1; TCRdb gives TRBD1 as the D gene, but with no DNA this cannot be confirmed. Here the CDR3 reads CASSLGNSLGGEAFF.